This T cell receptor beta chain was sequenced in a study of a mutant IDH1 vaccine in newly diagnosed glioma. Overall study: Patients were started on vaccination 4-6 weeks after radiotherapy alone, or with temozolomide cycles. Treated patients, about 62% male and approximately 40% female, averaged about 40 years of age.

This clone turned up a few times. Its matching antigen is unknown. The V and J ends lost 2 bases and 7 bases respectively, with 6 bases between them. CDR3 length: 13 amino acids. Germline V gene data show CDR1 as SGHTA and CDR2 as FQGTGA. Regarding time point: week 5, during vaccination. Vaccination used 300 ug of mutant IDH1 20-mer peptide per dose, with topical imiquimod. Broader study findings: Alterations occurring in top peripheral T cell clonotypes seemed unrelated to pseudoprogression.

Clones were read by immunoSEQ multiplex PCR, and TCRdb kept only the in-frame ones, dropping some. The sample has 56,000 or so clones, approximately 78% seen once. The V and J genes are TRBV7-3 and TRBJ1-6; D is unresolved. The sequences come from PBMCs, collected from a glioma patient whose treatment included an IDH1 peptide vaccine. The sequence was obtained from a woman between 40 and 55 years old with glioma. The CDR3 spells CASSLSSNSPLHF. Written as DNA, the CDR3 is TGTGCCAGCAGCTTATCTTCAAATTCACCCCTCCACTTT. Complete variable domain (other parts from reference TRBV7-3 and TRBJ1-6): GAGVSQTPSNKVTEKGKYVELRCDPISGHTALYWYRQSLGQGPEFLIYFQGTGAADDSGLPNDRFFAVRPEGSVSTLKIQRTERGDSAVYLCASSLSSNSPLHFGNGTRLTVT.